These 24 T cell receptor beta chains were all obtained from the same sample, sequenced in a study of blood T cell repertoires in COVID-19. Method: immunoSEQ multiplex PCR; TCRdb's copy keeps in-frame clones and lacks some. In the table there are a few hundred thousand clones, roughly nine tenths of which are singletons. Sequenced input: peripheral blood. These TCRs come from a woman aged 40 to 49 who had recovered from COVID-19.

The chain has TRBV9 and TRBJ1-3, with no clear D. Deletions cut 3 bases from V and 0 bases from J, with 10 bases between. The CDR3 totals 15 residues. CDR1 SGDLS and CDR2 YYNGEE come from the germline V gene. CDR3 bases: TGTGCCAGCAGCGCCTCAGGCCTCTCTGGAAACACCATATATTTT. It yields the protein CASSASGLSGNTIYF.

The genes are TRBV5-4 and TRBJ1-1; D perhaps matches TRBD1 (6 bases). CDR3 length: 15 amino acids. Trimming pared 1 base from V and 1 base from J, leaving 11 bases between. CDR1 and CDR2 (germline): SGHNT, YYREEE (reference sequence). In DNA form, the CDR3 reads TGTGCCAGCAGCTTGCCCCCGACAGGGAACACTGAAGCTTTCTTT. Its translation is CASSLPPTGNTEAFF.

CDR3 sequence (DNA): TGTGCCAGCATGCCTCACAGGACTAGTCAGCCCCAGCATTTT. Translated: CASMPHRTSQPQHF. This sequence joins TRBV27 and TRBJ1-5; D is possibly TRBD1 (5 bases). CDR3 length: 14 residues. In germline, CDR1 is MNHEY, CDR2 SMNVEV (reference sequence). The V gene lost 7 bases and the J gene lost 6 bases, with 16 bases spanning the gap.

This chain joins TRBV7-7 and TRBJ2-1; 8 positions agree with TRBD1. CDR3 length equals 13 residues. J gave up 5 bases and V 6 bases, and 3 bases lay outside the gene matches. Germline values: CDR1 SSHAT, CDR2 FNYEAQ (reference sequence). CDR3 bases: TGTGCCAGCAGTCGGGACAGGAACAATGAGCAGTTCTTC. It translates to CASSRDRNNEQFF.

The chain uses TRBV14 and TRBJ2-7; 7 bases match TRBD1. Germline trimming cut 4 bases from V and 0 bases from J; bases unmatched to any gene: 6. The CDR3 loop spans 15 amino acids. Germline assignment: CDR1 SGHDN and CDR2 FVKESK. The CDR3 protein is CASSLGTVHSYEQYF. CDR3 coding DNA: TGTGCCAGCAGCCTCGGGACAGTCCACTCCTACGAGCAGTACTTC.

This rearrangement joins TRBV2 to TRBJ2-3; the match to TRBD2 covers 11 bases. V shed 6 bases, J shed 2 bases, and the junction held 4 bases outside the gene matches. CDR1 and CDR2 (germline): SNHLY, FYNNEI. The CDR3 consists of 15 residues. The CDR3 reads CASRTSGATTDTQYF. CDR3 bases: TGTGCCAGCAGGACTAGCGGGGCGACCACAGATACGCAGTATTTT.

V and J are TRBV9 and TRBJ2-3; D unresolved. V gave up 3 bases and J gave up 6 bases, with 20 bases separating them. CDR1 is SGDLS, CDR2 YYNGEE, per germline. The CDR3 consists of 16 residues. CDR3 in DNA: TGTGCCAGCAGCGCCCACGGATTATCAACAGTGGATACGCAGTATTTT. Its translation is CASSAHGLSTVDTQYF. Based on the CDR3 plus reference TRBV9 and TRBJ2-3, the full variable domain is DSGVTQTPKHLITATGQRVTLRCSPRSGDLSVYWYQQSLDQGLQFLIQYYNGEERAKGNILERFSAQQFPDLHSELNLSSLELGDSALYFCASSAHGLSTVDTQYFGPGTRLTVL.

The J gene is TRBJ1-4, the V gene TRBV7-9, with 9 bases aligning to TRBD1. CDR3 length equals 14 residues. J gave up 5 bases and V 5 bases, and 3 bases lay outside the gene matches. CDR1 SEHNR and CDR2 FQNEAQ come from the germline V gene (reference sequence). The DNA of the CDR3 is TGTGCCAGCAGCATCGGGACAGGGAATGAAAAACTGTTTTTT. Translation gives CASSIGTGNEKLFF. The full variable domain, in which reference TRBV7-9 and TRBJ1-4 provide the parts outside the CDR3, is DTGVSQNPRHKITKRGQNVTFRCDPISEHNRLYWYRQTLGQGPEFLTYFQNEAQLEKSRLLSDRFSAERPKGSFSTLEIQRTEQGDSAMYLCASSIGTGNEKLFFGSGTQLSVL.

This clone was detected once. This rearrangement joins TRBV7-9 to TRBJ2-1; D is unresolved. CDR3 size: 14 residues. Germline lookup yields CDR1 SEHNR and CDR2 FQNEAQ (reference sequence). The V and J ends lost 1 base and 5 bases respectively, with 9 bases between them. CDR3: CASSLERANNEQFF. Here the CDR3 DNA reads TGTGCCAGCAGCTTAGAGCGAGCAAACAATGAGCAGTTCTTC.

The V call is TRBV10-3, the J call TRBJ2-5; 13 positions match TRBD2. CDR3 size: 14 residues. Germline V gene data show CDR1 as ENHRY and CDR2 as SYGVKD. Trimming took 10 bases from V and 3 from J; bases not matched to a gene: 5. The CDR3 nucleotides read TGTGCCACCAAAGGGACTAGCGGGGAAGAGACCCAGTACTTC. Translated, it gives CATKGTSGEETQYF.

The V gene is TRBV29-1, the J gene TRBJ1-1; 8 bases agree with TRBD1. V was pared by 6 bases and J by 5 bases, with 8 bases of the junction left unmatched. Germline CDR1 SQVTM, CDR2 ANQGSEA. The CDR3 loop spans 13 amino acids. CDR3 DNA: TGCAGCGTGACTGGACAGGGAGAGACTGAAGCTTTCTTT. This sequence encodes CSVTGQGETEAFF.

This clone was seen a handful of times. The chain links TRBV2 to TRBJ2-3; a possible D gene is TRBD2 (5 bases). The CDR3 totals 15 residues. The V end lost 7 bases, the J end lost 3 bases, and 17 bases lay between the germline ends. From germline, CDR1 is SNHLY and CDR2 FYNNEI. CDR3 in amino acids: CASISLRGRTDTQYF. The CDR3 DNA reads TGTGCCAGCATTTCCCTAAGAGGGCGGACAGATACGCAGTATTTT. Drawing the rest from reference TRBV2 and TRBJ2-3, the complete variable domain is EPEVTQTPSHQVTQMGQEVILRCVPISNHLYFYWYRQILGQKVEFLVSFYNNEISEKSEIFDDQFSVERPDGSNFTLKIRSTKLEDSAMYFCASISLRGRTDTQYFGPGTRLTVL.

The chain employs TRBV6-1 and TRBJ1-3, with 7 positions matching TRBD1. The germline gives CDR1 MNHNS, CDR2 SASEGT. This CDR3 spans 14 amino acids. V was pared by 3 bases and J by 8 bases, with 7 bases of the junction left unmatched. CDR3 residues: CASSEGQNLDTIYF. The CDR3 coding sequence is TGTGCCAGCAGTGAGGGACAGAATCTAGACACCATATATTTT.

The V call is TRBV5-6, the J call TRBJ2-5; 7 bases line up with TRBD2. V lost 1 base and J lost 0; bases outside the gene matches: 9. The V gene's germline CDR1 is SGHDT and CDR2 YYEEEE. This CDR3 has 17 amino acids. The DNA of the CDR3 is TGTGCCAGCAGCTTGTGGTTGGGGGGGATAAACCAAGAGACCCAGTACTTC. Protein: CASSLWLGGINQETQYF. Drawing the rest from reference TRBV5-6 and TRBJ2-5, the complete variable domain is DAGVTQSPTHLIKTRGQQVTLRCSPKSGHDTVSWYQQALGQGPQFIFQYYEEEERQRGNFPDRFSGHQFPNYSSELNVNALLLGDSALYLCASSLWLGGINQETQYFGPGTRLLVL.

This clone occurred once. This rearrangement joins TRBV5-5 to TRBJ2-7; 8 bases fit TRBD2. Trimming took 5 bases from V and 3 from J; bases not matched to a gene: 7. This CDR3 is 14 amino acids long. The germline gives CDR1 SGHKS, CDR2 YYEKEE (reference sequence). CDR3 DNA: TGTGCCAGCAGACAGGGACTAGTCGTCTACGAGCAGTACTTC. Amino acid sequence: CASRQGLVVYEQYF.

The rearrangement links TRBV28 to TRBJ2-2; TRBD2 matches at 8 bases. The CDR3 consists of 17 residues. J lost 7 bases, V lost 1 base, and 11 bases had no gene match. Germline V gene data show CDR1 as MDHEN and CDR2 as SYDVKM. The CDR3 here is CASSLYQAGGSGGELFF. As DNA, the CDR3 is TGTGCCAGCAGTTTATATCAGGCGGGGGGCTCGGGCGGGGAGCTGTTTTTT.

CDR3 amino acids: CASSLQMGLDTEAFF. CDR3 coding DNA: TGTGCCAGCAGCTTGCAAATGGGGCTGGATACTGAAGCTTTCTTT. The rearrangement joins TRBV5-4 to TRBJ1-1; possibly TRBD1 for D (5 bases). This CDR3 is 15 amino acids long. CDR1 and CDR2 from the germline V gene are SGHNT and YYREEE (reference sequence). V gave up 1 base and J gave up 5 bases, with 15 bases separating them.

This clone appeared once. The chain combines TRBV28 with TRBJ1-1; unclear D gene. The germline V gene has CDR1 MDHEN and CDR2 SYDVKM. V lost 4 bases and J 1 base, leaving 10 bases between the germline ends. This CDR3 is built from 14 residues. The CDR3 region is CASSYSFRNTEAFF. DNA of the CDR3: TGTGCCAGCAGTTACTCATTTAGGAACACTGAAGCTTTCTTT.

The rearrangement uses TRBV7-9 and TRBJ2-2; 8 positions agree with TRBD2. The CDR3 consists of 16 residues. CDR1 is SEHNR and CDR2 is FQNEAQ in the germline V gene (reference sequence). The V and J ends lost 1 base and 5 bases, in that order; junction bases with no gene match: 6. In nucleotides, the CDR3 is TGTGCCAGCAGCTTAGTGCGGGGGGCCGGAACCGGGGAGCTGTTTTTT. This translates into CASSLVRGAGTGELFF. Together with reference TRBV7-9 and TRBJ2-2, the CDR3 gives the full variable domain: DTGVSQNPRHKITKRGQNVTFRCDPISEHNRLYWYRQTLGQGPEFLTYFQNEAQLEKSRLLSDRFSAERPKGSFSTLEIQRTEQGDSAMYLCASSLVRGAGTGELFFGEGSRLTVL.

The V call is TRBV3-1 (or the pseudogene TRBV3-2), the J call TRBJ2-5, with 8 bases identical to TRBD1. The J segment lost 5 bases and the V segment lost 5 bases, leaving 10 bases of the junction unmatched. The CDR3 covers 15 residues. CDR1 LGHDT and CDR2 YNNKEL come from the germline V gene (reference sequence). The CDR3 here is CASSYRTGRQETQYF. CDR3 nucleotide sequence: TGTGCCAGCAGCTACCGGACAGGGCGACAGGAGACCCAGTACTTC.

CDR3 sequence: CASSRDGGSGNTIYF. The CDR3 DNA reads TGTGCCAGCAGTCGAGACGGGGGGTCAGGAAACACCATATATTTT. The chain is built from TRBV6-5 and TRBJ1-3; the D gene is possibly TRBD1 (5 bases). The CDR3 consists of 15 residues. Germline assignment: CDR1 MNHEY and CDR2 SVGAGI. V was shortened by 5 bases and J by 4 bases, with 15 bases between the two germline ends.

The CDR3 loop is CHSSGSEQFF. The CDR3 nucleotides read TGCCACAGCAGCGGATCCGAGCAGTTCTTC. The chain links TRBV20-1 to TRBJ2-1; D perhaps matches TRBD2 (5 bases). Germline lookup yields CDR1 DFQATT and CDR2 SNEGSKA (reference sequence). The CDR3 runs to 10 residues.

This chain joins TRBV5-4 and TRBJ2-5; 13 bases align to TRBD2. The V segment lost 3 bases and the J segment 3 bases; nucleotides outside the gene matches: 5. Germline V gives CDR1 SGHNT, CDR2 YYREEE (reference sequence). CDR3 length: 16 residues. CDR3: CASSWGTSGVEETQYF. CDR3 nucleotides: TGTGCCAGCAGCTGGGGGACTAGCGGGGTTGAAGAGACCCAGTACTTC.

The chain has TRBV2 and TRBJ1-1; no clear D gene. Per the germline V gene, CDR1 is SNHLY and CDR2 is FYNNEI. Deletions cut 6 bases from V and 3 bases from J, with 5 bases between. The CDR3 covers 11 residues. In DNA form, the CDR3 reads TGTGCCAGCAGCCCCGACACTGAAGCTTTCTTT. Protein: CASSPDTEAFF.